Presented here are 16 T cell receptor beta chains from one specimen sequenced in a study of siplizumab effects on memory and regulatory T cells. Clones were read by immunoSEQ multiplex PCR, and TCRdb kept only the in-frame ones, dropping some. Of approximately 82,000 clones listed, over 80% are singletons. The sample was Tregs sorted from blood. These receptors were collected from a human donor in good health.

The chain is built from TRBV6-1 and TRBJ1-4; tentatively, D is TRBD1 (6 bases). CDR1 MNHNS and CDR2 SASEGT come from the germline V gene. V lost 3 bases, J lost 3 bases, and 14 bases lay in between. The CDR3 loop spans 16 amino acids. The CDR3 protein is CASSENRDLPNEKLFF. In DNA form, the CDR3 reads TGTGCCAGCAGTGAGAACAGGGATTTGCCTAATGAAAAACTGTTTTTT.

CDR3 DNA sequence: TGCGCCAGCAGGTCGTTATTGGCGGGGGGCACAGATACGCAGTATTTT. This sequence encodes CASRSLLAGGTDTQYF. The chain uses TRBV5-1 and TRBJ2-3; 7 bases match TRBD2. The CDR3 loop spans 16 amino acids. Trimming took 5 bases from V and 1 from J; bases not matched to a gene: 10. Per the germline V gene, CDR1 is SGHRS and CDR2 is YFSETQ.

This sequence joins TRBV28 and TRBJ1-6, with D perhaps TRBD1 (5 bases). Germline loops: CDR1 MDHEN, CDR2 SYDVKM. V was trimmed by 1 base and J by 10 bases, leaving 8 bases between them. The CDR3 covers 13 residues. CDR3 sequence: CASSLLGESPLHF. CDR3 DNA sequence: TGTGCCAGCAGTTTATTGGGGGAATCACCCCTCCACTTT.

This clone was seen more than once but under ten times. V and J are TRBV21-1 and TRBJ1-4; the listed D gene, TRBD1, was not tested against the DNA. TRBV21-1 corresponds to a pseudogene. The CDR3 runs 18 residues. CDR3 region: CASLAPGTGLFGDEKLFF. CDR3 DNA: TGTGCCAGCTTAGCCCCCGGGACAGGGTTGTTCGGGGATGAAAAACTGTTTTTT.

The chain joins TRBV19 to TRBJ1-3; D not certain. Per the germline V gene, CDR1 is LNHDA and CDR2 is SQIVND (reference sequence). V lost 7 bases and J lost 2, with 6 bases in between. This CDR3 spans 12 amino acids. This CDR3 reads CASNEAGNTIYF. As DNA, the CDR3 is TGTGCCAGTAATGAGGCTGGAAACACCATATATTTT.

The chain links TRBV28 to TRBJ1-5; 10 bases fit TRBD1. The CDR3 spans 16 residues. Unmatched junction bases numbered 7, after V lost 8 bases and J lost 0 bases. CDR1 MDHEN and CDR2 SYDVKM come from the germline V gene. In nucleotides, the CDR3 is TGTGCCAGCCGGGACAGGGGAACATATAGCAATCAGCCCCAGCATTTT. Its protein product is CASRDRGTYSNQPQHF.

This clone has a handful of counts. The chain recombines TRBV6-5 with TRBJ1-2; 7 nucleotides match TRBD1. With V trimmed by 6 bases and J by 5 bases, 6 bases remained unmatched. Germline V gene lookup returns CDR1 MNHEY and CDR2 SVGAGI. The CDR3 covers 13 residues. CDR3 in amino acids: CASRLSGGYGYTF. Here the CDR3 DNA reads TGTGCCAGCAGATTATCAGGGGGATATGGCTACACCTTC.

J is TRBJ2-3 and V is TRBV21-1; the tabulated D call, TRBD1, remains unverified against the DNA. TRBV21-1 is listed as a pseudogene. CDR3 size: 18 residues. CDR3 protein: CASSKTPTGGDSTDTQYF. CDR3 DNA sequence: TGTGCCAGCAGCAAAACCCCGACAGGGGGCGATAGCACAGATACGCAGTATTTT.

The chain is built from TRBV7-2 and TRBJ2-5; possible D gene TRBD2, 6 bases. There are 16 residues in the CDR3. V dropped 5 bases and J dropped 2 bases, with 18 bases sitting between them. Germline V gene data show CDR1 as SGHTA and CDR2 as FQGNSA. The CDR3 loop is CASSPSLGAGQETQYF. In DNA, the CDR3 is TGTGCCAGCAGCCCCTCTCTAGGGGCGGGGCAAGAGACCCAGTACTTC.

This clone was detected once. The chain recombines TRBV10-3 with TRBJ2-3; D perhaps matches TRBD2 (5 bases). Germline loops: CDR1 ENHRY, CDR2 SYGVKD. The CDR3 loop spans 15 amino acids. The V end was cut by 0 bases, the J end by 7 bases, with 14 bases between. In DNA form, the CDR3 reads TGTGCCATCAGTGAGTCGCTCCTAGCCGACTATACGCAGTATTTT. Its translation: CAISESLLADYTQYF.

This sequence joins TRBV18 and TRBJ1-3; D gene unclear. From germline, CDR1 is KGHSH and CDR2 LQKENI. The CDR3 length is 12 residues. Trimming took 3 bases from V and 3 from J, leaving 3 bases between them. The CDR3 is CASSPLGNTIYF. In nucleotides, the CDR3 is TGTGCCAGCTCACCCCTTGGAAACACCATATATTTT.

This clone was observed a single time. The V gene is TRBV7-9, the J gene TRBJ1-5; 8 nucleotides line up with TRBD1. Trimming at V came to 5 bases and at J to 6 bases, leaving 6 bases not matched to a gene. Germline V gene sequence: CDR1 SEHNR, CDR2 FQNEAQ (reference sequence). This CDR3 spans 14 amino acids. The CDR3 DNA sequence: TGTGCCAGCAGCCATCAGGGGGCCGGTCAGCCCCAGCATTTT. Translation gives CASSHQGAGQPQHF. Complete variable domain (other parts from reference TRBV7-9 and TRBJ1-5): DTGVSQNPRHKITKRGQNVTFRCDPISEHNRLYWYRQTLGQGPEFLTYFQNEAQLEKSRLLSDRFSAERPKGSFSTLEIQRTEQGDSAMYLCASSHQGAGQPQHFGDGTRLSIL.

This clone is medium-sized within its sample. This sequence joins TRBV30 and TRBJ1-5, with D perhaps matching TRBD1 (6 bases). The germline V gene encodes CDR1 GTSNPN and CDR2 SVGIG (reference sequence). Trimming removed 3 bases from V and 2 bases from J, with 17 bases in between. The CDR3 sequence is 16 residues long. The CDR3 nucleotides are TGTGCCTGGAGGGGGGCAGGAGCAGATGGCAATCAGCCCCAGCATTTT. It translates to CAWRGAGADGNQPQHF.

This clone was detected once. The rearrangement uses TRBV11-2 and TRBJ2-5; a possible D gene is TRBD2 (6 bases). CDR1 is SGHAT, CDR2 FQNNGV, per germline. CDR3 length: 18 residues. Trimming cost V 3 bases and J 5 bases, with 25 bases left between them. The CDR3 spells CASSFSSGDPPHGETQYF. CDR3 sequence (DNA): TGTGCCAGCAGCTTCTCTTCGGGGGATCCTCCCCATGGCGAGACCCAGTACTTC. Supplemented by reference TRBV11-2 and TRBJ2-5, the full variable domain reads EAGVAQSPRYKIIEKRQSVAFWCNPISGHATLYWYQQILGQGPKLLIQFQNNGVVDDSQLPKDRFSAERLKGVDSTLKIQPAKLEDSAVYLCASSFSSGDPPHGETQYFGPGTRLLVL.

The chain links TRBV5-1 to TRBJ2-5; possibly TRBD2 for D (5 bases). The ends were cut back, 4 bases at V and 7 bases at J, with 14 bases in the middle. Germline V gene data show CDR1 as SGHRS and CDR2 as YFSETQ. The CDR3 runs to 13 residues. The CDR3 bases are TGCGCCAGCAGCCAGACGGAGGCTGGGACCCAGTACTTC. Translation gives CASSQTEAGTQYF.

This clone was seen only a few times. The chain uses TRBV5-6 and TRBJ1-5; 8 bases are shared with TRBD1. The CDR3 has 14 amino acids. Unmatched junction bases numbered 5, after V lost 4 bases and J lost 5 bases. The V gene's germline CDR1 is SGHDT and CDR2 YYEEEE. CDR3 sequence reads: CASSQTGGYQPQHF. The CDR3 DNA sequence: TGTGCCAGCAGCCAAACAGGGGGTTATCAGCCCCAGCATTTT.